This T cell receptor beta chain was captured by sequencing in a study of shared clonotypes between healthy human individuals. For the study at large: Each donor's CD4 naive and CD4 memory cells filled three plates apiece, CD8 naive two, and CD8 memory one.

This CDR3 is built from 12 residues. The germline gives CDR1 GTSNPN, CDR2 SVGIG (reference sequence). Trimming took off 5 bases at V and 3 bases at J, with 8 bases between the two ends. An approximately 210 ng quantity of DNA, 30,000 to 35,000 T cell genomes, went into the sorted-subset replicate PCRs. The table came from immunoSEQ multiplex PCR; TCRdb's copy has only in-frame clones and leaves some out. The table lists around 700,000 clones, roughly 70% of them singletons. This clonotype was obtained from a woman in her twenties or thirties in good health. Sequenced material: memory CD4+ T cells sorted from blood. Subset indicated: CD45RA-negative fraction. The rearrangement uses TRBV30 and TRBJ1-5, with a weak D call TRBD1 (6 bases). This CDR3 is CAWGQINQPQHF. The CDR3 DNA follows: TGTGCCTGGGGACAGATCAATCAGCCCCAGCATTTT.